This T cell receptor (beta chain) stems from a study of blood T cell repertoires in COVID-19. Study summary: T cells, B-cell-depleted T cells, or PBMCs supplied cDNA or gDNA.

During active infection, Seattle patients enrolled and were then monitored through disease. Germline values: CDR1 SGDLS, CDR2 YYNGEE. The CDR3 is made up of 18 amino acids. The junction had 15 bases not matched to a gene; V was cut back by 0 bases and J by 6 bases. Measured with immunoSEQ multiplex PCR; TCRdb has only the in-frame clones, and not every one. The profile shows 250,000 to 350,000 clones, 88% of them singletons. The sequence came from a woman aged 25 to 39 with COVID-19, enrolled during active disease. Sequenced: peripheral blood. This rearrangement joins TRBV9 to TRBJ2-1; TRBD1 matches at 7 bases. CDR3 residues: CASSVGQGGSRVGNEQFF. The CDR3 nucleotides read TGTGCCAGCAGCGTAGGACAGGGTGGCTCCCGGGTGGGCAATGAGCAGTTCTTC.